These 19 T cell receptor beta chains were sequenced from one sample in a study of T cell responses to AZD1222 COVID-19 vaccine. TCRdb keeps only in-frame clones here, not all; method: immunoSEQ multiplex PCR. The data show approximately 100,000 clones, about 94% seen once. The input for sequencing was peripheral blood, taken on day 0 of AZD1222 vaccination. Source of these receptors: an adult in good health.

V usage is TRBV11-3 and J usage is TRBJ2-3; D perhaps matches TRBD2 (5 bases). Deletions cut 6 bases from V and 3 bases from J, with 7 bases between. The CDR3 is 12 amino acids. Germline values: CDR1 SGHNT, CDR2 YENEEA. The CDR3 loop reads CASRSGTDTQYF. Here the CDR3 DNA reads TGTGCCAGCAGGTCGGGGACAGATACGCAGTATTTT.

The chain joins TRBV29-1 to TRBJ1-4; the D gene is possibly TRBD1 (5 bases). V was clipped by 4 bases and J by 5 bases, with 11 bases between them. Germline assignment: CDR1 SQVTM and CDR2 ANQGSEA. The CDR3 length is 13 residues. The CDR3 here is CSVAGTRNEKLFF. In nucleotides, the CDR3 is TGCAGCGTTGCGGGGACGAGGAATGAAAAACTGTTTTTT.

The chain joins TRBV30 to TRBJ1-1; D gene uncertain. V lost 0 bases to trimming and J lost 4 bases, with 9 bases between them. The CDR3 spans 13 residues. Germline CDR1 GTSNPN, CDR2 SVGIG (reference sequence). CDR3 DNA sequence: TGTGCCTGGAGTGTCTTGGGGAGCACTGAAGCTTTCTTT. This codes for CAWSVLGSTEAFF.

The CDR3 is CASRVRDGWEQYF. The CDR3 DNA follows: TGTGCCAGCAGAGTCAGGGACGGTTGGGAGCAGTACTTC. V gene TRBV2 combines with J gene TRBJ2-7; tentatively, D is TRBD1 or TRBD2 (5 bases each). CDR3 size: 13 residues. Germline CDR1 and CDR2: SNHLY and FYNNEI. V lost 6 bases to trimming and J lost 7 bases, with 16 bases between them.

The chain uses TRBV29-1 and TRBJ1-3, with TRBD1 as a possible D gene (6 bases). V was pared by 0 bases and J by 7 bases, with 19 bases between. Germline CDR1 and CDR2: SQVTM and ANQGSEA. The CDR3 contains 16 residues. CDR3 region: CSVEEASRGYSNTIYF. CDR3 coding DNA: TGCAGCGTTGAAGAGGCCTCCAGGGGATATAGTAACACCATATATTTT.

This clone appeared a single time. The chain uses TRBV4-1 and TRBJ2-1; 7 bases fit TRBD1. The trim removed 4 bases at V and 0 bases at J, leaving 9 bases unmatched. The germline V gene encodes CDR1 MGHRA and CDR2 YSYEKL. This CDR3 has 17 amino acids. DNA of the CDR3: TGCGCCAGCAGCCCACAACAGGGGCCGCCCTCCTACAATGAGCAGTTCTTC. It translates to CASSPQQGPPSYNEQFF.

The rearrangement links TRBV5-1 to TRBJ1-1; D unresolved. The CDR3 sequence is 15 residues long. Trimming took off 1 base at V and 0 bases at J, with 10 bases between the two ends. CDR1 is SGHRS and CDR2 is YFSETQ in the germline V gene. The CDR3 DNA reads TGCGCCAGCAGCTTGTCCGGCAGTCTGAACACTGAAGCTTTCTTT. Translating it yields CASSLSGSLNTEAFF.

The rearrangement links TRBV18 to TRBJ1-2; 7 nucleotides line up with TRBD1. The CDR3 runs 17 residues. The ends lost 0 bases at V and 2 bases at J; junction bases unmatched: 9. CDR1 and CDR2 (germline): KGHSH, LQKENI. CDR3 nucleotides: TGTGCCAGCTCACCACCTTATAACAGGGGATCCAACTATGGCTACACCTTC. Its protein is CASSPPYNRGSNYGYTF. Based on the CDR3 plus reference TRBV18 and TRBJ1-2, the full variable domain is NAGVMQNPRHLVRRRGQEARLRCSPMKGHSHVYWYRQLPEEGLKFMVYLQKENIIDESGMPKERFSAEFPKEGPSILRIQQVVRGDSAAYFCASSPPYNRGSNYGYTFGSGTRLTVV.

The V and J genes are TRBV28 and TRBJ2-1; no reliable D call. The germline V and J ends were trimmed by 5 bases and 8 bases, with 7 bases remaining between them. In germline, CDR1 is MDHEN, CDR2 SYDVKM. This CDR3 has 11 residues. This chain's CDR3 is CASSALDEQFF. Written as DNA, the CDR3 is TGTGCCAGCAGTGCCTTGGATGAGCAGTTCTTC.

V usage is TRBV5-1 and J usage is TRBJ1-1; D remains unclear. Germline V gene sequence: CDR1 SGHRS, CDR2 YFSETQ. V lost 0 bases and J lost 4, with 10 bases in between. The length of the CDR3 is 14 residues. The CDR3 nucleotides are TGCGCCAGCAGCTTGGCCTTACAGACCACTGAAGCTTTCTTT. Residues: CASSLALQTTEAFF.

The rearrangement links TRBV21-1 to TRBJ2-2. TRBV21-1 is marked as a pseudogene. This CDR3 is built from 15 residues. The CDR3 DNA reads TGTGCCAGCAGCTTTCCCGATCCCTCCACCGGGGAGCTGTTTTTT. This translates into CASSFPDPSTGELFF.

J is TRBJ2-1 and V is TRBV11-3, with 10 bases fitting TRBD1. V gave up 5 bases and J gave up 2 bases; unmatched junction bases: 3. CDR1 SGHNT and CDR2 YENEEA come from the germline V gene. The CDR3 loop spans 15 amino acids. CDR3: CASSTDRGPYNEQFF. The DNA of the CDR3 is TGTGCCAGCAGCACAGACAGGGGGCCCTACAATGAGCAGTTCTTC.

The chain has TRBV4-3 and TRBJ1-2; 8 bases map to TRBD1. Germline CDR1 is LGHNA and CDR2 is YSLEER. This CDR3 spans 15 amino acids. J was trimmed by 3 bases and V by 4 bases; bases with no gene match: 7. CDR3 coding DNA: TGCGCCAGCAGCCTGAGACAGGGGAATTACTATGGCTACACCTTC. Amino acids: CASSLRQGNYYGYTF.

This sequence joins TRBV27 and TRBJ2-7; D might be TRBD2 (6 bases). The CDR3 loop spans 16 amino acids. V was shortened by 7 bases and J by 3 bases, with 22 bases between the two germline ends. CDR1 is MNHEY and CDR2 is SMNVEV in the germline V gene (reference sequence). The CDR3 DNA reads TGTGCCAGCACTACCCGGGCGGAGGGCCAGAACTACGAGCAGTACTTC. Translated: CASTTRAEGQNYEQYF.

The chain employs TRBV7-2 and TRBJ2-5, with D perhaps TRBD2 (5 bases). The CDR3 consists of 13 residues. Trimming removed 6 bases from V and 5 bases from J, with 13 bases in between. Germline V gene sequence: CDR1 SGHTA, CDR2 FQGNSA. CDR3 in DNA: TGTGCCAGCAGTTCGAGCGGCCGTGAGACCCAGTACTTC. Protein product: CASSSSGRETQYF. The entire variable domain, with the rest obtained from reference TRBV7-2 and TRBJ2-5, is as follows: GAGVSQSPSNKVTEKGKDVELRCDPISGHTALYWYRQSLGQGLEFLIYFQGNSAPDKSGLPSDRFSAERTGGSVSTLTIQRTQQEDSAVYLCASSSSGRETQYFGPGTRLLVL.

J is TRBJ2-7 and V is TRBV21-1; TRBD2 is taken as the D call from the table, unchecked against the DNA. TRBV21-1 constitutes a pseudogene. The CDR3 is made up of 14 amino acids. The CDR3 spells CASSKAAAGGEQYF. The DNA for the CDR3 is TGTGCCAGCAGCAAAGCGGCCGCGGGCGGGGAGCAGTACTTC.

CDR3: CASGLVDSTDTQYF. CDR3 sequence (DNA): TGTGCTAGTGGTTTGGTAGATAGCACAGATACGCAGTATTTT. The chain recombines TRBV12-5 with TRBJ2-3; D remains unclear. The V end was cut by 0 bases, the J end by 0 bases, with 4 bases between. CDR1 and CDR2 from the germline V gene are LGHNT and FRNRAP. This CDR3 has 14 residues.

The rearrangement joins TRBV7-3 to TRBJ1-2; TRBD1 matches 7 bases. The germline CDR1 and CDR2 sequences are SGHTA and FQGTGA. The CDR3 totals 14 residues. Trimming cost V 5 bases and J 3 bases; bases outside gene matches: 6. DNA for the CDR3: TGTGCCAGCAGCCTACATACAGGGGACTATGGCTACACCTTC. Amino acid sequence: CASSLHTGDYGYTF.

CDR3 sequence: CASSFTRGWETQYF. The CDR3 coding sequence is TGTGCCAGCAGCTTTACAAGGGGATGGGAGACCCAGTACTTC. V is TRBV11-2 and J is TRBJ2-5; maybe TRBD1 (5 bases). From germline, CDR1 is SGHAT and CDR2 FQNNGV. V was cut by 3 bases and J by 5 bases, with 13 bases left in between. This CDR3 is built from 14 residues. Full variable domain (missing parts from reference TRBV11-2 and TRBJ2-5): EAGVAQSPRYKIIEKRQSVAFWCNPISGHATLYWYQQILGQGPKLLIQFQNNGVVDDSQLPKDRFSAERLKGVDSTLKIQPAKLEDSAVYLCASSFTRGWETQYFGPGTRLLVL.